The 5 T cell receptor beta chains listed next were all sequenced from one sample in a study of T cell responses to AZD1222 COVID-19 vaccine. Libraries were prepared by immunoSEQ multiplex PCR; TCRdb keeps only in-frame clonotypes and omits some of them. In the table there are some 150,000 clones, roughly 87% of which are singletons. This specimen was peripheral blood, taken 28 days after the second dose of the MenACWY control vaccine. These receptor sequences come from an adult who received the MenACWY meningococcal vaccine as a control.

The chain recombines TRBV12-3 or TRBV12-4 with TRBJ2-7; TRBD2 agrees at 12 bases. CDR3 length: 13 amino acids. The junction had 7 bases not matched to a gene; V was cut back by 8 bases and J by 8 bases. CDR3 bases: TGTGCCAGCCGACTAGCGGGAGAGCGGAAGCAGTACTTC. This codes for CASRLAGERKQYF.

This chain joins TRBV12-3 or TRBV12-4 and TRBJ2-7, with a tentative D call TRBD2 (5 bases). The germline V and J ends were trimmed by 4 bases and 2 bases, with 9 bases remaining between them. There are 13 residues in the CDR3. CDR3 amino acids: CASSYGLTYEQYF. The CDR3, as DNA: TGTGCCAGCAGTTACGGACTGACCTACGAGCAGTACTTC.

This clone was counted a few times. The DNA of the CDR3 is TGTGCCAGCAGCGTAGGCGGGAACACCGGGGAGCTGTTTTTT. It specifies CASSVGGNTGELFF. V and J are TRBV9 and TRBJ2-2; D uncertain. The CDR3 has 14 amino acids. Germline lookup yields CDR1 SGDLS and CDR2 YYNGEE. V lost 0 bases and J 1 base, leaving 4 bases between the germline ends.

The CDR3 DNA follows: TGTGCCACCAGTCCGGCCAGGGGTGGAACTGAAGCTTTCTTT. This codes for CATSPARGGTEAFF. This chain links TRBV24-1 with TRBJ1-1, with D possibly matching TRBD1 (6 bases). This CDR3 contains 14 residues. CDR1 and CDR2 from the germline V gene are KGHDR and SFDVKD. V was trimmed by 6 bases and J by 5 bases, leaving 15 bases between them.

This clone was found once. The chain carries TRBV21-1 and TRBJ1-4; the table's D call, TRBD1, has no DNA check behind it. TRBV21-1 is termed a pseudogene. This CDR3 comprises 21 residues. DNA of the CDR3: TGTGCCAGCAGCAAAGCACGTAATAGGACAGATAAATATGCAACTAATGAAAAACTGTTTTTT. Its translation is CASSKARNRTDKYATNEKLFF.